A single T cell receptor (beta chain) is shown here with its context. Its antigen is currently unknown. The data were obtained in a study of CD8 T cells in ankylosing spondylitis. The germline V gene encodes CDR1 SQVTM and CDR2 ANQGSEA. The CDR3 loop spans 11 amino acids. Trimming cost V 6 bases and J 3 bases, with 9 bases left between them. TCRdb redid the calling of the 5' RACE reads with MiXCR, one entry per CDR3 protein. The repertoire holds 290,000 or so distinct CDR3 sequences, with around 21% as singletons. General study points: In synovial fluid and blood from reactive arthritis, some motif variants were previously reported. Matched synovial fluid from ankylosing spondylitis patients was reported to be enriched for disease-linked clones. Characteristic, it appeared, of ankylosing spondylitis blood was a TCR beta motif of eight highly homologous variants. Clones linked to the disease showed a CD8+ phenotype. They occurred at relatively low frequencies in peripheral blood.

The sequence derives from a female donor with ankylosing spondylitis or in good health (not recorded which). Material: blood, either unsorted or a sorted T cell fraction (not recorded which). V usage is TRBV29-1 and J usage is TRBJ2-7, with D uncertain. The CDR3 region has the DNA TGCAGCGTACGGACGGTCTACGAGCAGTACTTC. Translated, it gives CSVRTVYEQYF.